The TCR beta chain under discussion was sequenced for a study of human T cells and chemical hapten exposure. Worth noting for this clonotype: Its antigen remains unknown.

Germline loops: CDR1 SGHTA, CDR2 FQGNSA. The CDR3 totals 13 residues. The V end lost 1 base, the J end lost 7 bases, and 10 bases lay between the germline ends. In the source study's methods: The number of TCRs in each sample had a median of approximately 95,000 and spanned roughly 23,224 to 700,000. MiXCR, applied by TCRdb to the RACE reads, yields one record per CDR3 protein. It is TCRdb's table, rather than the study itself, that gives the V and J calls and clone size. The sample includes roughly 160,000 distinct CDR3 sequences, roughly 15% of them seen just once. The study, taken as a whole, reports: Significantly more large CDR3 similarity clusters were formed by expanded TCRs than by controls. Once DPC sensitization occurred, TCRs above 1 in 1000 frequency showed no change.

Described time point: patch test 1, 2 weeks after DPC sensitization. Treatment given: therapeutic diphenylcyclopropenone sensitization with weekly scalp DPC. From whole blood left unfractionated, total RNA was extracted. The source material was whole blood, sampled in connection with sensitization to the hapten diphenylcyclopropenone (DPC). The clonotype was recovered from a woman in her thirties with alopecia areata. Some clones in this sample may be carry-over from other donors' samples. The chain carries TRBV7-2 and TRBJ1-2; the D gene is possibly TRBD1 (5 bases). CDR3 DNA sequence: TGTGCCAGCAGCTTAGGGTCGGGGCCTGGCTACACCTTC. Translated, it gives CASSLGSGPGYTF.